This T cell receptor beta chain was profiled in a study of T cells in Graves' hyperthyroidism and ophthalmopathy. The germline gives CDR1 MDHEN, CDR2 SYDVKM. This CDR3 has 16 amino acids. Trimming cost V 6 bases and J 8 bases, with 23 bases left between them. Amplification targeted TCR beta CDR3 regions from RNA transcripts. The HTBI primer set was used in a first-round RT-PCR of the TCR CDR3. MiXCR, applied by TCRdb to the multiplex PCR reads, yields one record per CDR3 protein. The sample carries hundreds of thousands of distinct CDR3 sequences, roughly 17% recorded once. Sequenced sample: blood. This chain joins TRBV28 and TRBJ2-1; D call uncertain. This TCR derives from a woman aged 18-30 years with Graves' ophthalmopathy. The CDR3 nucleotides read TGTGCCAGCAGCTTACTGCCCAGCAAGGGCTATGATGAGCAGTTCTTC. Translating it yields CASSLLPSKGYDEQFF.